What follows describes a single T cell receptor (beta chain). The antigen is undetermined. Other nucleotide sequences in the sample specify the same CDR3. CDR3 length: 12 amino acids. The germline gives CDR1 GTSNPN, CDR2 SVGIG (reference sequence). Trimming shortened V by 0 bases and J by 3 bases, and 3 bases separated the two germline ends. The sample is drawn from a study of shared clonotypes between healthy human individuals. Whole-study findings and limits: Generation probability values for non-shared clonotypes were lower than those for clonotypes shared by all four donors. Estimated richness values were generally larger in naive subsets than in memory subsets.

Here immunoSEQ multiplex PCR was the method, and the copy in TCRdb shows in-frame clones only, minus some. The table has about 2,500,000 clones, just over 90% seen once. Every contributor of samples was a Caucasian grown-up residing in Nashville, Tennessee. The chain recombines TRBV30 with TRBJ1-5; D gene ambiguous. The TCR comes from a man younger than 35 in good health. The specimen was naive CD4+ T cells sorted from blood. Subset defined: CD45RA+ positively selected. The CDR3 sequence: CAWSVLNQPQHF. In nucleotides, the CDR3 is TGTGCCTGGAGTGTCCTCAATCAGCCCCAGCATTTT.